Listed here are 7 T cell receptor beta chains from one sample, sequenced in a study of blood T cell repertoires in COVID-19. Some clones are missing from TCRdb's copy, which holds only in-frame ones; the method was immunoSEQ multiplex PCR. The profile shows 250,000 or so clones, 86% of them singletons. The sequenced sample consisted of PBMCs or T cells enriched from blood (not recorded which). All receptors come from a woman in her 50s who had recovered from COVID-19.

The rearrangement joins TRBV19 to TRBJ2-6, with D possibly TRBD2 on 6 matching bases. V lost 3 bases and J 0 bases, leaving 9 bases between the germline ends. This CDR3 has 16 residues. CDR1 and CDR2 from the germline V gene are LNHDA and SQIVND (reference sequence). CDR3 in DNA: TGTGCCAGTAGTATGGGGGGAGGCTCTGGGGCCAACGTCCTGACTTTC. The encoded protein is CASSMGGGSGANVLTF. The whole variable domain, remainder taken from reference TRBV19 and TRBJ2-6, is DGGITQSPKYLFRKEGQNVTLSCEQNLNHDAMYWYRQDPGQGLRLIYYSQIVNDFQKGDIAEGYSVSREKKESFPLTVTSAQKNPTAFYLCASSMGGGSGANVLTFGAGSRLTVL.

The chain uses TRBV5-1 and TRBJ1-1; 7 bases map to TRBD1. Germline CDR1 and CDR2: SGHRS and YFSETQ. J lost 1 base, V lost 4 bases, and 4 bases had no gene match. The CDR3 runs to 14 residues. As DNA, the CDR3 is TGCGCCAGCAGCAGACAGGGTACGAACACTGAAGCTTTCTTT. Encoded protein: CASSRQGTNTEAFF.

This chain joins TRBV28 and TRBJ2-1; 9 bases are a match to TRBD2. V was clipped by 5 bases and J by 9 bases; unmatched bases: 14. This CDR3 spans 16 amino acids. Germline CDR1 and CDR2: MDHEN and SYDVKM. In DNA, the CDR3 is TGTGCCAGCAGTACCCTTGGGCGGGGGGGCCGTGGTGAGCAGTTCTTC. Amino acids: CASSTLGRGGRGEQFF. The variable domain in full, completed from reference TRBV28 and TRBJ2-1, reads DVKVTQSSRYLVKRTGEKVFLECVQDMDHENMFWYRQDPGLGLRLIYFSYDVKMKEKGDIPEGYSVSREKKERFSLILESASTNQTSMYLCASSTLGRGGRGEQFFGPGTRLTVL.

The CDR3 is CASAKTQLAGARGAETQYF. CDR3 nucleotides: TGTGCCTCCGCGAAAACCCAGCTAGCGGGGGCCCGGGGGGCAGAGACCCAGTACTTC. The gene calls are TRBV7-8 and TRBJ2-5, with 10 bases lining up with TRBD2. The germline gives CDR1 SGHVS, CDR2 FQNEAQ. V shed 11 bases, J shed 4 bases, and the junction held 25 bases outside the gene matches. The CDR3 covers 19 residues.

The chain links TRBV2 to TRBJ1-4, with a possible D match to TRBD1 (5 bases). V was clipped by 5 bases and J by 4 bases, with 8 bases between them. CDR3 length: 13 residues. Germline values: CDR1 SNHLY, CDR2 FYNNEI. In DNA form, the CDR3 reads TGTGCCAGCAGTCGGGACTATAATGAAAAACTGTTTTTT. Its protein is CASSRDYNEKLFF.

This clone has just a few counts. This chain joins TRBV3-1 (or the pseudogene TRBV3-2) and TRBJ1-2; no clear D. Looked up from germline, CDR1 is LGHDT and CDR2 is YNNKEL (reference sequence). The CDR3 is 13 residues long. Trimming cost V 1 base and J 7 bases, with 10 bases left between them. The CDR3 here is CASSQGLFGGYTF. The CDR3 region has the DNA TGTGCCAGCAGCCAAGGACTATTTGGTGGCTACACCTTC.

V is TRBV7-8 and J is TRBJ1-6; maybe TRBD1 (6 bases). CDR1 SGHVS and CDR2 FQNEAQ come from the germline V gene. Trimming removed 1 base at V and 0 bases at J, with 13 bases between. CDR3 size: 18 residues. CDR3 coding DNA: TGTGCCAGCAGCTTAGGCGCAGGGGAGAGCTCCTATAATTCACCCCTCCACTTT. This sequence encodes CASSLGAGESSYNSPLHF.